The entry below gives a single T cell receptor (beta chain) sequence along with its context. Its matching antigen is unknown. CDR1 and CDR2 from the germline V gene are SGHTA and FQGTGA. V shed 1 base, J shed 4 bases, and the junction held 1 base outside the gene matches. The CDR3 extends over 15 amino acids. This sample was taken from a study of T-cell memory formation after mild COVID-19. The study, taken as a whole, reports: Later expanders leaned CD4+, whereas clones that contracted between day 15 and 85 were balanced CD4/CD8.

MiXCR was run by TCRdb on the 5' RACE reads, yielding one entry per CDR3 protein. Of 550,000 to 600,000 distinct CDR3 sequences listed, 17% are singletons. This rearrangement joins TRBV7-3 to TRBJ2-5; TRBD2 aligns across 12 bases. This clonotype was obtained from an adult woman who had mild COVID-19 (a few samples of this study predate the infection). Cell type and time point are not known. Sequences were obtained from PBMCs or a T cell subset sorted from them (not recorded which). Written as DNA, the CDR3 is TGTGCCAGCAGCTTAATGGGACTAGCGGGAGAGACCCAGTACTTC. Protein product: CASSLMGLAGETQYF.